A selection of T cell receptor beta chains follows, all from one sample in a study of T cell responses to AZD1222 COVID-19 vaccine. Measured with immunoSEQ multiplex PCR; TCRdb has only the in-frame clones, and not every one. The sample gives 150,000 to 200,000 clones, 80% to 95% of which show up once; about 2.5% is in the top ten. The starting material was peripheral blood, obtained on day 0 of AZD1222 vaccination. These receptors all come from an adult in good health. Both conserved end residues are part of each CDR3. Each record gives: V gene, clone size, J gene, D gene, CDR3 protein, CDR3 DNA. A D gene is named only where the DNA matches it firmly. Size is stated for part of the rows, as once, few or many counts, or as a class when the clone is expanded.

V gene: TRBV19
clone size: few
J gene: TRBJ2-5
D gene: .
CDR3 protein: CASSRETGAPETQYF
CDR3 DNA: TGTGCCAGTAGTAGGGAGACAGGTGCCCCAGAGACCCAGTACTTC

V gene: TRBV6-5
clone size: .
J gene: TRBJ1-1
D gene: .
CDR3 protein: CASRAGTEAFF
CDR3 DNA: TGTGCCAGCAGGGCTGGGACTGAAGCTTTCTTT

V gene: TRBV7-2
clone size: once
J gene: TRBJ2-3
D gene: .
CDR3 protein: CASSSDWDTDTQYF
CDR3 DNA: TGTGCCAGCAGCTCGGACTGGGACACAGATACGCAGTATTTT

V gene: TRBV29-1
clone size: .
J gene: TRBJ1-2
D gene: .
CDR3 protein: CSVGDRYYGYTF
CDR3 DNA: TGCAGCGTGGGAGACAGGTACTATGGCTACACCTTC

V gene: TRBV3-1/TRBV3-2
clone size: .
J gene: TRBJ2-7
D gene: .
CDR3 protein: CASSQAGSQYEQYF
CDR3 DNA: TGTGCCAGCAGCCAAGCGGGTAGCCAATACGAGCAGTACTTC

V gene: TRBV7-8
clone size: .
J gene: TRBJ1-5
D gene: .
CDR3 protein: CASSLGSVSNQPQHF
CDR3 DNA: TGTGCCAGCAGCTTAGGGTCGGTAAGCAATCAGCCCCAGCATTTT

V gene: TRBV28
clone size: .
J gene: TRBJ2-7
D gene: TRBD2
CDR3 protein: CASSPGGGGGYEQYF
CDR3 DNA: TGTGCCAGCAGCCCCGGGGGGGGAGGGGGCTACGAGCAGTACTTC

V gene: TRBV28
clone size: .
J gene: TRBJ2-5
D gene: .
CDR3 protein: CASSPRDIQETQYF
CDR3 DNA: TGTGCCAGCAGTCCCCGGGATATCCAAGAGACCCAGTACTTC

V gene: TRBV15
clone size: .
J gene: TRBJ1-5
D gene: TRBD1
CDR3 protein: CATSSQGAIVGSNQPQHF
CDR3 DNA: TGTGCCACCAGCAGTCAGGGGGCGATTGTTGGGAGCAATCAGCCCCAGCATTTT

V gene: TRBV15
clone size: .
J gene: TRBJ1-4
D gene: .
CDR3 protein: CATRASNEKLFF
CDR3 DNA: TGTGCCACCAGAGCCAGTAATGAAAAACTGTTTTTT

V gene: TRBV3-1/TRBV3-2
clone size: .
J gene: TRBJ2-1
D gene: TRBD2
CDR3 protein: CASSQVLGLAGGSDEQFF
CDR3 DNA: TGTGCCAGCAGCCAAGTTTTGGGACTAGCGGGGGGGAGCGATGAGCAGTTCTTC

V gene: TRBV5-4
clone size: .
J gene: TRBJ2-3
D gene: .
CDR3 protein: CASRGGRTQYF
CDR3 DNA: TGTGCCAGCAGAGGGGGAAGGACGCAGTATTTT

V gene: TRBV19
clone size: .
J gene: TRBJ2-3
D gene: .
CDR3 protein: CASSIGGNTDTQYF
CDR3 DNA: TGTGCCAGTAGTATAGGGGGGAACACAGATACGCAGTATTTT

V gene: TRBV3-1/TRBV3-2
clone size: .
J gene: TRBJ1-5
D gene: TRBD1
CDR3 protein: CASSQRGTGSNQPQHF
CDR3 DNA: TGTGCCAGCAGCCAAAGGGGGACAGGGAGCAATCAGCCCCAGCATTTT

V gene: TRBV11-2
clone size: .
J gene: TRBJ2-5
D gene: .
CDR3 protein: CASSLDLGSPQETQYF
CDR3 DNA: TGTGCCAGCAGCTTAGATTTAGGGTCTCCTCAAGAGACCCAGTACTTC

V gene: TRBV14
clone size: .
J gene: TRBJ1-1
D gene: .
CDR3 protein: CASSQDRVQGVRSTEAFF
CDR3 DNA: TGTGCCAGCAGCCAAGATCGGGTACAGGGCGTAAGGAGCACTGAAGCTTTCTTT

V gene: TRBV27
clone size: .
J gene: TRBJ2-1
D gene: .
CDR3 protein: CASSLRASLGNEQFF
CDR3 DNA: TGTGCCAGCAGTTTAAGGGCCTCTTTAGGCAATGAGCAGTTCTTC

V gene: TRBV6-5
clone size: .
J gene: TRBJ1-1
D gene: .
CDR3 protein: CASRISGVNTEAFF
CDR3 DNA: TGTGCCAGCAGGATTTCTGGCGTGAACACTGAAGCTTTCTTT

V gene: TRBV19
clone size: .
J gene: TRBJ2-5
D gene: .
CDR3 protein: CASSKKDIQTQYF
CDR3 DNA: TGTGCCAGTAGTAAAAAGGACATCCAGACCCAGTACTTC

V gene: TRBV5-8
clone size: .
J gene: TRBJ1-5
D gene: .
CDR3 protein: CASSLKGQPQHF
CDR3 DNA: TGTGCCAGCAGCTTGAAGGGTCAGCCCCAGCATTTT

V gene: TRBV6-4
clone size: many
J gene: TRBJ2-6
D gene: TRBD1
CDR3 protein: CASSDQGQGSGANVLTF
CDR3 DNA: TGTGCCAGCAGTGACCAGGGACAGGGAAGTGGGGCCAACGTCCTGACTTTC

V gene: TRBV5-4
clone size: .
J gene: TRBJ2-1
D gene: .
CDR3 protein: CASSPVGGAHNEQFF
CDR3 DNA: TGTGCCAGCAGCCCCGTAGGGGGGGCCCACAATGAGCAGTTCTTC

V gene: TRBV3-1/TRBV3-2
clone size: .
J gene: TRBJ1-2
D gene: TRBD1
CDR3 protein: CASSQEGDRGARGYGYTF
CDR3 DNA: TGTGCCAGCAGCCAAGAAGGCGACAGGGGGGCCCGGGGCTATGGCTACACCTTC

V gene: TRBV5-6
clone size: .
J gene: TRBJ2-4
D gene: .
CDR3 protein: CASSLRAGILKRQYF
CDR3 DNA: TGTGCCAGCAGCTTACGGGCAGGGATTCTCAAACGTCAGTACTTC

V gene: TRBV7-2
clone size: .
J gene: TRBJ2-1
D gene: .
CDR3 protein: CASSRGPDNEQFF
CDR3 DNA: TGTGCCAGCAGCCGGGGGCCAGACAATGAGCAGTTCTTC

V gene: TRBV7-2
clone size: .
J gene: TRBJ1-6
D gene: .
CDR3 protein: CASSLQRTPSNSPLHF
CDR3 DNA: TGTGCCAGCAGCCTCCAGCGGACACCGTCCAATTCACCCCTCCACTTT

V gene: TRBV6-5
clone size: .
J gene: TRBJ1-2
D gene: TRBD1
CDR3 protein: CASSRQGAGYTF
CDR3 DNA: TGTGCCAGCAGTCGACAGGGGGCGGGGTACACCTTC

V gene: TRBV5-6
clone size: .
J gene: TRBJ2-1
D gene: .
CDR3 protein: CASSLGSNEQFF
CDR3 DNA: TGTGCCAGCAGCTTGGGGAGCAATGAGCAGTTCTTC

V gene: TRBV2
clone size: .
J gene: TRBJ1-2
D gene: TRBD1
CDR3 protein: CASRGGEGVYGYTF
CDR3 DNA: TGTGCCAGCAGAGGGGGCGAAGGCGTTTATGGCTACACCTTC

V gene: TRBV6-2/TRBV6-3
clone size: .
J gene: TRBJ1-5
D gene: .
CDR3 protein: CASSYVAGLGQPQHF
CDR3 DNA: TGTGCCAGCAGTTATGTGGCAGGCCTAGGGCAGCCCCAGCATTTT

V gene: TRBV21-1
clone size: .
J gene: TRBJ2-7
D gene: .
CDR3 protein: CASSVPGQGASEQYF
CDR3 DNA: TGTGCCAGCAGCGTACCGGGACAGGGGGCGTCCGAGCAGTACTTC

V gene: TRBV6-5
clone size: .
J gene: TRBJ2-7
D gene: TRBD2
CDR3 protein: CASSSTSGAYEQYF
CDR3 DNA: TGTGCCAGCAGCTCGACTAGCGGGGCTTACGAGCAGTACTTC

V gene: TRBV27
clone size: once
J gene: TRBJ1-5
D gene: TRBD1
CDR3 protein: CASTPLGTGNQPQHF
CDR3 DNA: TGTGCCAGCACTCCCCTAGGGACAGGCAATCAGCCCCAGCATTTT

V gene: TRBV30
clone size: .
J gene: TRBJ1-5
D gene: .
CDR3 protein: CAWSPTRPYNQPQHF
CDR3 DNA: TGTGCCTGGAGCCCCACCCGTCCTTACAATCAGCCCCAGCATTTT

V gene: TRBV2
clone size: .
J gene: TRBJ2-4
D gene: .
CDR3 protein: CASSEARGSDKNIQYF
CDR3 DNA: TGTGCCAGCAGTGAAGCTAGGGGATCGGACAAAAACATTCAGTACTTC

V gene: TRBV4-2
clone size: .
J gene: TRBJ1-5
D gene: .
CDR3 protein: CASRGASNQPQHF
CDR3 DNA: TGTGCCAGCCGGGGGGCAAGCAATCAGCCCCAGCATTTT

V gene: TRBV4-2
clone size: few
J gene: TRBJ2-1
D gene: .
CDR3 protein: CASSLPGSVEQFF
CDR3 DNA: TGTGCCAGCAGCCTCCCAGGGAGCGTTGAGCAGTTCTTC

V gene: TRBV3-1/TRBV3-2
clone size: .
J gene: TRBJ1-1
D gene: .
CDR3 protein: CASSPLGLGEAFF
CDR3 DNA: TGTGCCAGCAGCCCCCTGGGGTTGGGAGAAGCTTTCTTT

V gene: TRBV5-1
clone size: .
J gene: TRBJ2-2
D gene: .
CDR3 protein: CASTAGAGASNTGELFF
CDR3 DNA: TGCGCCAGCACCGCCGGGGCGGGGGCCTCGAACACCGGGGAGCTGTTTTTT

V gene: TRBV5-6
clone size: .
J gene: TRBJ2-7
D gene: TRBD2
CDR3 protein: CASISGRAPPYEQYF
CDR3 DNA: TGTGCCAGCATCAGCGGGAGGGCCCCCCCGTACGAGCAGTACTTC

V gene: TRBV6-5
clone size: .
J gene: TRBJ2-7
D gene: TRBD1
CDR3 protein: CASSYSKGAPYEQYF
CDR3 DNA: TGTGCCAGCAGTTACTCGAAGGGGGCTCCATACGAGCAGTACTTC

V gene: TRBV5-1
clone size: .
J gene: TRBJ1-1
D gene: .
CDR3 protein: CASSPTVATEAFF
CDR3 DNA: TGCGCCAGCAGTCCGACGGTGGCCACTGAAGCTTTCTTT

V gene: TRBV7-9
clone size: .
J gene: TRBJ1-2
D gene: .
CDR3 protein: CASSLDWPDNYGYTF
CDR3 DNA: TGTGCCAGCAGCTTAGACTGGCCAGACAACTATGGCTACACCTTC

V gene: TRBV30
clone size: .
J gene: TRBJ1-5
D gene: TRBD1
CDR3 protein: CAWSYGTVGQPQHF
CDR3 DNA: TGTGCCTGGAGTTACGGGACAGTGGGTCAGCCCCAGCATTTT

V gene: TRBV9
clone size: .
J gene: TRBJ1-3
D gene: .
CDR3 protein: CASSVSGPGNTIYF
CDR3 DNA: TGTGCCAGCAGCGTATCGGGGCCTGGAAACACCATATATTTT

V gene: TRBV27
clone size: .
J gene: TRBJ2-2
D gene: .
CDR3 protein: CASSTLQTGELFF
CDR3 DNA: TGTGCCAGCAGCACACTGCAAACCGGGGAGCTGTTTTTT

V gene: TRBV4-1
clone size: .
J gene: TRBJ2-1
D gene: .
CDR3 protein: CASSLKGGPGGSSYNEQFF
CDR3 DNA: TGCGCCAGCAGCCTTAAGGGGGGACCAGGCGGGAGCTCCTACAATGAGCAGTTCTTC

V gene: TRBV27
clone size: .
J gene: TRBJ2-3
D gene: TRBD2
CDR3 protein: CASSLFSSGYTDTQYF
CDR3 DNA: TGTGCCAGCAGTTTATTCTCTAGCGGATACACAGATACGCAGTATTTT

V gene: TRBV7-8
clone size: .
J gene: TRBJ2-7
D gene: TRBD1
CDR3 protein: CASSQGQGANLAEQYF
CDR3 DNA: TGTGCCAGCAGCCAAGGACAGGGGGCGAATCTGGCCGAGCAGTACTTC

V gene: TRBV30
clone size: .
J gene: TRBJ2-5
D gene: TRBD2
CDR3 protein: CAWSVRRGGRETQYF
CDR3 DNA: TGTGCCTGGAGTGTCCGGCGGGGGGGACGGGAGACCCAGTACTTC

V gene: TRBV27
clone size: once
J gene: TRBJ1-5
D gene: .
CDR3 protein: CASSWAGYSNQPQHF
CDR3 DNA: TGTGCCAGCAGTTGGGCCGGGTATAGCAATCAGCCCCAGCATTTT

V gene: TRBV24-1
clone size: once
J gene: TRBJ1-2
D gene: TRBD1
CDR3 protein: CATSRDRNYYGYTF
CDR3 DNA: TGTGCCACCTCCAGGGACAGAAATTACTATGGCTACACCTTC

V gene: TRBV4-3
clone size: .
J gene: TRBJ2-1
D gene: .
CDR3 protein: CASSQDRESYNEQFF
CDR3 DNA: TGCGCCAGCAGCCAAGACAGGGAATCCTACAATGAGCAGTTCTTC

V gene: TRBV5-1
clone size: .
J gene: TRBJ1-2
D gene: .
CDR3 protein: CASSPERGYGYTF
CDR3 DNA: TGCGCCAGCAGCCCGGAACGGGGGTATGGCTACACCTTC

V gene: TRBV19
clone size: .
J gene: TRBJ1-1
D gene: .
CDR3 protein: CASKGAGRGTEAFF
CDR3 DNA: TGTGCCAGTAAAGGGGCAGGCCGTGGCACTGAAGCTTTCTTT

V gene: TRBV11-2
clone size: once
J gene: TRBJ1-1
D gene: .
CDR3 protein: CASSFRGQMNTEAFF
CDR3 DNA: TGTGCCAGCAGCTTTCGTGGACAGATGAACACTGAAGCTTTCTTT

V gene: TRBV10-2
clone size: .
J gene: TRBJ2-7
D gene: .
CDR3 protein: CATKAWSYEQYF
CDR3 DNA: TGCGCCACAAAGGCATGGAGCTACGAGCAGTACTTC

V gene: TRBV7-9
clone size: few
J gene: TRBJ2-3
D gene: TRBD1
CDR3 protein: CASSPDRGGTDTQYF
CDR3 DNA: TGTGCCAGCAGCCCTGACAGGGGAGGAACAGATACGCAGTATTTT

V gene: TRBV6-1
clone size: .
J gene: TRBJ1-3
D gene: .
CDR3 protein: CASSERDLGDTIYF
CDR3 DNA: TGTGCCAGCAGTGAACGGGACCTGGGAGACACCATATATTTT

V gene: TRBV28
clone size: .
J gene: TRBJ1-1
D gene: .
CDR3 protein: CASSLLGSGAFF
CDR3 DNA: TGTGCCAGCAGTTTATTGGGTTCGGGAGCTTTCTTT